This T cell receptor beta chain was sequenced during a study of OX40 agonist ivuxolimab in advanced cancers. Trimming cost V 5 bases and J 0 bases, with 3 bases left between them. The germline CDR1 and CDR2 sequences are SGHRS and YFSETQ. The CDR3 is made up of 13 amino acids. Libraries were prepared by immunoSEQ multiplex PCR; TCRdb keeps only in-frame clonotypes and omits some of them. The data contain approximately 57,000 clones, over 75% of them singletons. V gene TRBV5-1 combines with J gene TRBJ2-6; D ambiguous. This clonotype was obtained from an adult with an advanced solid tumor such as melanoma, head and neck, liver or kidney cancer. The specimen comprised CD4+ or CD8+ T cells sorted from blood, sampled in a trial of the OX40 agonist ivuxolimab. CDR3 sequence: CASSDSGANVLTF. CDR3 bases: TGCGCCAGCAGTGACTCTGGGGCCAACGTCCTGACTTTC.